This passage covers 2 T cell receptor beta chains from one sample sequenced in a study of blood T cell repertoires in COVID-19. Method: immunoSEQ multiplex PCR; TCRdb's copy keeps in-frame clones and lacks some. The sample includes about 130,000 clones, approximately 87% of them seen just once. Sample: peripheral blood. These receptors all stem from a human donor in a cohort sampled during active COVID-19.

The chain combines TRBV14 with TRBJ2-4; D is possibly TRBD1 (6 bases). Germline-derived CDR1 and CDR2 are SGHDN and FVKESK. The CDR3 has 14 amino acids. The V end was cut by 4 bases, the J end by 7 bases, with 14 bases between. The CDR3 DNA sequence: TGTGCCAGCAGCCCCCTCGGGCAGGGGAACATTCAGTACTTC. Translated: CASSPLGQGNIQYF.

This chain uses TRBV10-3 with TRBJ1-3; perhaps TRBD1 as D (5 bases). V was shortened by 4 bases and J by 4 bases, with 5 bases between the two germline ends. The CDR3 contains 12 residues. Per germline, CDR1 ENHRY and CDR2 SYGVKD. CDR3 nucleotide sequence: TGTGCCATCAGTGGGGGCGGAAACACCATATATTTT. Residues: CAISGGGNTIYF.